These 15 T cell receptor beta chains were all obtained from the same sample, sequenced in a study of control samples from healthy donors and cancer patients. The method was immunoSEQ multiplex PCR; TCRdb's version includes in-frame clones alone and lacks a portion of them. The table has about 250,000 clones, over 75% seen once; the top ten hold about an eighth. What was sequenced was PBMCs. These receptors all stem from a woman aged 55-75 years with lung cancer.

This clone was seen a handful of times. The rearrangement uses TRBV19 and TRBJ1-1, with D unresolved. The CDR3 loop spans 15 amino acids. Germline V gene lookup returns CDR1 LNHDA and CDR2 SQIVND (reference sequence). Trimming shortened V by 7 bases and J by 6 bases, and 21 bases separated the two germline ends. The CDR3 is CASKVSYPAGAEAFF. The CDR3 DNA reads as TGTGCCAGTAAAGTTTCATACCCCGCGGGCGCTGAAGCTTTCTTT.

The chain has TRBV10-1 and TRBJ2-1, with a possible D match to TRBD1 (6 bases). This CDR3 comprises 14 residues. Germline values: CDR1 WNHNN, CDR2 SYGVQD (reference sequence). V was cut by 1 base and J by 10 bases, with 14 bases left in between. The CDR3 is CASSELAGVGEQFF. In DNA form, the CDR3 reads TGCGCCAGCAGTGAGTTGGCAGGGGTGGGAGAGCAGTTCTTC.

This chain joins TRBV27 and TRBJ1-2, with a possible D match to TRBD1 (6 bases). Germline values: CDR1 MNHEY, CDR2 SMNVEV (reference sequence). V shed 8 bases and J shed 7 bases, with 14 bases lying between them. The CDR3 covers 12 residues. CDR3 region: CASGGPVGGYTF. DNA of the CDR3: TGTGCCAGCGGGGGCCCAGTGGGTGGCTACACCTTC.

This chain uses TRBV5-1 with TRBJ1-6; TRBD1 matches 7 bases. CDR1 is SGHRS and CDR2 is YFSETQ in the germline V gene. Trimming at V came to 1 base and at J to 6 bases, leaving 4 bases not matched to a gene. The CDR3 runs to 15 residues. CDR3 protein: CASSLSRGSNSPLHF. The CDR3 DNA reads TGCGCCAGCAGCTTGTCCAGGGGGTCTAATTCACCCCTCCACTTT.

The chain couples TRBV5-1 to TRBJ1-6; 8 nucleotides agree with TRBD1. The CDR3 is made up of 13 amino acids. CDR1 is SGHRS and CDR2 is YFSETQ in the germline V gene. The V gene end was trimmed by 5 bases and the J gene end by 7 bases; junction bases not matched to a gene: 2. The CDR3 here is CASSWDRNSPLHF. The CDR3 nucleotides are TGCGCCAGCAGTTGGGACAGGAATTCACCCCTCCACTTT.

The J gene is TRBJ2-1, the V gene TRBV7-8; D gene ambiguous. Per the germline V gene, CDR1 is SGHVS and CDR2 is FQNEAQ. This CDR3 region has 16 residues. V was cut by 4 bases and J by 0 bases, with 13 bases left in between. The CDR3 DNA is TGTGCCAGCAGCTCATATTATCTGAGCTCCTACAATGAGCAGTTCTTC. This codes for CASSSYYLSSYNEQFF.

The CDR3 DNA reads as TGTGCCAGCAGCCCGGTTCCACTGACAGATACGCAGTATTTT. Encoded protein: CASSPVPLTDTQYF. The J gene is TRBJ2-3, the V gene TRBV5-4; D not resolved. Germline loops: CDR1 SGHNT, CDR2 YYREEE (reference sequence). This CDR3 has 14 amino acids. The germline V and J ends were trimmed by 4 bases and 3 bases, with 12 bases remaining between them.

The V and J genes are TRBV2 and TRBJ2-1; 10 bases match TRBD2. J lost 3 bases, V lost 8 bases, and 7 bases had no gene match. This CDR3 has 15 amino acids. Germline V gene data show CDR1 as SNHLY and CDR2 as FYNNEI. CDR3 in DNA: TGTGCCAGCTCCCCGGGACTAGCGAACTACAATGAGCAGTTCTTC. Amino acid sequence: CASSPGLANYNEQFF.

This clone has just one count. The chain joins TRBV28 to TRBJ2-7; D is unresolved. CDR3 length equals 8 residues. V was clipped by 11 bases and J by 6 bases, with 5 bases between them. Germline V gene lookup returns CDR1 MDHEN and CDR2 SYDVKM. The CDR3 nucleotides read TGTGCCGTACTCGAGCAGTACTTC. Amino acids: CAVLEQYF.

The chain links TRBV18 to TRBJ1-3; possibly TRBD1 for D (5 bases). Germline V gene lookup returns CDR1 KGHSH and CDR2 LQKENI. The CDR3 spans 16 residues. Trimming left V 4 bases short and J 0 bases short, with 13 bases between. CDR3 DNA sequence: TGTGCCAGCTCACTTCGGGGGAGTCGCTCTGGAAACACCATATATTTT. As protein: CASSLRGSRSGNTIYF. Drawing the rest from reference TRBV18 and TRBJ1-3, the complete variable domain is NAGVMQNPRHLVRRRGQEARLRCSPMKGHSHVYWYRQLPEEGLKFMVYLQKENIIDESGMPKERFSAEFPKEGPSILRIQQVVRGDSAAYFCASSLRGSRSGNTIYFGEGSWLTVV.

This chain joins TRBV5-1 and TRBJ1-2; no firm D call. Trimming left V 4 bases short and J 2 bases short, with 9 bases between. Germline assignment: CDR1 SGHRS and CDR2 YFSETQ. The CDR3 has 13 residues. CDR3: CASSPLKNYGYTF. CDR3 nucleotides: TGCGCCAGCAGCCCCCTCAAGAACTATGGCTACACCTTC. Using reference TRBV5-1 and TRBJ1-2 for the parts outside the CDR3, the full variable domain is KAGVTQTPRYLIKTRGQQVTLSCSPISGHRSVSWYQQTPGQGLQFLFEYFSETQRNKGNFPGRFSGRQFSNSRSEMNVSTLELGDSALYLCASSPLKNYGYTFGSGTRLTVV.

This chain connects TRBV11-2 to TRBJ1-4; no firm D call. The CDR3 covers 14 residues. Germline V gene lookup returns CDR1 SGHAT and CDR2 FQNNGV. The V end was cut by 2 bases, the J end by 2 bases, with 6 bases between. In nucleotides, the CDR3 is TGTGCCAGCAGCTTACGCCATACTAATGAAAAACTGTTTTTT. Translating gives CASSLRHTNEKLFF.

V and J are TRBV7-3 and TRBJ2-1; TRBD1 is a possible D gene (5 bases). The CDR3 spans 14 residues. The germline V and J ends were trimmed by 5 bases and 7 bases, with 15 bases remaining between them. Germline CDR1 is SGHTA and CDR2 is FQGTGA. The DNA for the CDR3 is TGTGCCAGCAGCCCCGACAGTGGATGGAATGAGCAGTTCTTC. It is translated as CASSPDSGWNEQFF.

The chain carries TRBV27 and TRBJ1-5; 8 bases align to TRBD1. V shed 7 bases, J shed 6 bases, and the junction held 8 bases outside the gene matches. Germline assignment: CDR1 MNHEY and CDR2 SMNVEV (reference sequence). The CDR3 consists of 14 residues. CDR3 sequence: CASTTGGGGQPQHF. For the CDR3, the DNA is TGTGCCAGCACCACAGGGGGAGGTGGTCAGCCCCAGCATTTT.

The chain carries TRBV7-7 and TRBJ2-5, with TRBD2 as a possible D gene (5 bases). Germline values: CDR1 SSHAT, CDR2 FNYEAQ (reference sequence). This CDR3 has 13 amino acids. V lost 5 bases to trimming and J lost 5 bases, with 12 bases between them. In DNA form, the CDR3 reads TGTGCCAGCAGCCGCGGGCAGGCGGAGACCCAGTACTTC. Amino acids: CASSRGQAETQYF.